This is a list of T cell receptor beta chains from one sample in a study of blood T cell repertoires in COVID-19. The method was immunoSEQ multiplex PCR; TCRdb's version includes in-frame clones alone and lacks a portion of them. The sample consists of approximately 70,000 clones, 65% to 85% of them appearing once. Sequencing was carried out using peripheral blood. The source is a man older than 75 with active or convalescent COVID-19. Each CDR3 is given with its conserved first and last residue. D genes are given only for firm matches. The size entry is marked missing in some rows and otherwise reads once, few, many or a size class.

size	V	D	J	CDR3	DNA
once	TRBV19	NA	TRBJ2-3	CASSGGVGTQYF	TGTGCCAGTAGTGGGGGCGTGGGTACGCAGTATTTT
NA	TRBV5-4	TRBD1	TRBJ2-7	CASSMTGSREQYF	TGTGCCAGCAGCATGACAGGGAGCAGGGAGCAGTACTTC
NA	TRBV25-1	TRBD2	TRBJ2-7	CASSEPQREGREQYF	TGTGCCAGCAGTGAGCCCCAGCGGGAGGGTCGCGAGCAGTACTTC
NA	TRBV10-1	NA	TRBJ2-2	CASSDWGTTANTGELFF	TGCGCCAGCAGTGACTGGGGGACAACCGCGAACACCGGGGAGCTGTTTTTT
NA	TRBV6-5	TRBD1	TRBJ2-5	CASSWTGDGETQYF	TGTGCCAGCAGTTGGACAGGGGACGGAGAGACCCAGTACTTC
few	TRBV7-2	NA	TRBJ1-2	CASSLAFLGYGYTF	TGTGCCAGCAGCTTAGCCTTTCTAGGCTATGGCTACACCTTC
NA	TRBV19	TRBD1	TRBJ1-5	CASSTHRDRVQPQHF	TGTGCCAGTAGTACGCATCGGGACAGAGTTCAGCCCCAGCATTTT
NA	TRBV11-3	NA	TRBJ1-3	CASSLGITSRDTGNTIYF	TGTGCCAGCAGCTTAGGCATCACCTCCCGGGACACGGGAAACACCATATATTTT
NA	TRBV12-3/TRBV12-4	NA	TRBJ2-3	CASRPGSTDTQYF	TGTGCCAGTCGACCGGGTAGCACAGATACGCAGTATTTT
NA	TRBV27	NA	TRBJ1-2	CASRSQANYGYTF	TGTGCCAGCAGGTCACAGGCTAACTATGGCTACACCTTC
NA	TRBV7-9	TRBD1	TRBJ2-1	CASARFGQGVYNEQFF	TGTGCCAGCGCTCGATTTGGACAGGGGGTCTACAATGAGCAGTTCTTC
NA	TRBV7-2	TRBD2	TRBJ2-3	CASSLVAAGGPAGYTQYF	TGTGCCAGCAGCTTAGTTGCGGCGGGAGGCCCTGCCGGGTATACGCAGTATTTT
NA	TRBV10-3	TRBD2	TRBJ2-2	CANSPGLAGGPHTGELFF	TGTGCCAACTCACCGGGACTAGCGGGGGGGCCGCACACCGGGGAGCTGTTTTTT
few	TRBV7-9	NA	TRBJ2-1	CASSLDPGASEQFF	TGTGCCAGCAGCTTAGATCCAGGGGCTTCTGAGCAGTTCTTC
NA	TRBV27	NA	TRBJ1-2	CASSLSARIYGYTF	TGTGCCAGCAGTTTATCGGCCAGAATCTATGGCTACACCTTC
NA	TRBV6-5	NA	TRBJ1-1	CASSYSRTEAFF	TGTGCCAGCAGTTACTCGCGCACTGAAGCTTTCTTT
NA	TRBV6-6	NA	TRBJ1-1	CASSYSANTEAFF	TGTGCCAGCAGTTACTCAGCGAACACTGAAGCTTTCTTT
NA	TRBV6-6	NA	TRBJ1-5	CASSYEGWDNQPQHF	TGTGCCAGCAGTTACGAGGGCTGGGACAATCAGCCCCAGCATTTT
NA	TRBV18	NA	TRBJ2-7	CASSPRLESYEQYF	TGTGCCAGCTCACCTAGACTAGAATCCTACGAGCAGTACTTC
NA	TRBV7-9	NA	TRBJ1-1	CASSLGQETEAFF	TGTGCCAGCAGCTTGGGGCAGGAGACTGAAGCTTTCTTT
NA	TRBV27	NA	TRBJ1-6	CASSFSGGSPLHF	TGTGCCAGCAGTTTCTCCGGTGGTTCACCCCTCCACTTT
NA	TRBV5-6	NA	TRBJ1-4	CASSFGQGNEKLFF	TGTGCCAGCAGCTTCGGCCAGGGGAATGAAAAACTGTTTTTT
NA	TRBV28	NA	TRBJ1-2	CASSPGHFNYGYTF	TGTGCCAGCAGCCCGGGACACTTTAACTATGGCTACACCTTC
NA	TRBV2	NA	TRBJ2-7	CASTPGLQGYEQYF	TGTGCCAGCACCCCGGGACTACAGGGCTACGAGCAGTACTTC
NA	TRBV5-1	TRBD1	TRBJ2-5	CASSSSTGMKETQYF	TGCGCCAGCAGCTCCTCGACAGGGATGAAAGAGACCCAGTACTTC
NA	TRBV4-2	NA	TRBJ2-3	CASSQIGAGAYTDTQYF	TGTGCCAGCAGCCAAATCGGGGCAGGGGCGTACACAGATACGCAGTATTTT
NA	TRBV5-4	TRBD2	TRBJ2-7	CASSLKLAGGTSYEQYF	TGTGCCAGCAGCTTGAAACTAGCGGGGGGGACCTCCTACGAGCAGTACTTC
NA	TRBV19	TRBD1	TRBJ2-7	CASGDSSYEQYF	TGTGCCAGTGGGGACAGCTCCTACGAGCAGTACTTC
NA	TRBV7-2	NA	TRBJ1-6	CASSFGHTNSPLHF	TGTGCCAGCAGCTTTGGACACACGAATTCACCCCTCCACTTT